Each of the 18 T cell receptor beta chains below was sequenced from the same sample in a study of T cell repertoires in cytomegalovirus infection. TCRdb recomputed calls from the reads with MiXCR, one row per CDR3 protein. Of a few hundred thousand distinct CDR3 sequences in the sample, about 13% were seen once. Input material: PBMCs. All receptors derive from a human donor in good health (CMV status not recorded). Some clones in this sample may be carry-over from other donors' samples.

This clonotype was detected many times. The gene calls are TRBV15 and TRBJ2-7, with unresolved D. The germline gives CDR1 LNHNV, CDR2 YYDKDF (reference sequence). Trimming took off 1 base at V and 0 bases at J, with 13 bases between the two ends. The CDR3 has 16 residues. The CDR3 reads CATSRGTPRSSYEQYF. The CDR3 nucleotides read TGTGCCACCAGCAGAGGAACCCCGAGGAGCTCCTACGAGCAGTACTTC.

The CDR3 bases are TGTGCCAGCAGCGAGCGGGAGTGGGGCAATGAGCAGTTCTTC. This codes for CASSEREWGNEQFF. V and J are TRBV12-3 or TRBV12-4 and TRBJ2-1; TRBD2 aligns across 8 bases. Unmatched junction bases numbered 7, after V lost 6 bases and J lost 6 bases. CDR3 length: 14 residues.

The chain couples TRBV20-1 to TRBJ2-7; D unresolved. V lost 5 bases and J lost 4, with 12 bases in between. The CDR3 extends over 12 amino acids. Looked up from germline, CDR1 is DFQATT and CDR2 is SNEGSKA (reference sequence). DNA for the CDR3: TGCAGTGCTGCAGTTAGTGCGTACGAGCAGTACTTC. Its protein product is CSAAVSAYEQYF.

The gene calls are TRBV28 and TRBJ2-3; the D is unclear. The V end lost 4 bases, the J end lost 12 bases, and 8 bases lay between the germline ends. The CDR3 is made up of 10 amino acids. Germline lookup yields CDR1 MDHEN and CDR2 SYDVKM. CDR3 coding DNA: TGTGCCAGCAGTTCTACGGTCCAGTATTTT. The encoded protein is CASSSTVQYF.

This chain uses TRBV19 with TRBJ2-3; 8 bases line up with TRBD2. Germline CDR1 and CDR2: LNHDA and SQIVND (reference sequence). The CDR3 extends over 14 amino acids. V trimming: 6 bases; J trimming: 2 bases; junction bases outside the gene matches: 4. CDR3 sequence (DNA): TGTGCCAGTAGAACTAGCGGATACACAGATACGCAGTATTTT. Protein sequence: CASRTSGYTDTQYF.

V and J are TRBV20-1 and TRBJ2-3, with no clear D. This CDR3 comprises 15 residues. The V gene lost 1 base and the J gene lost 0 bases, with 11 bases spanning the gap. Germline V CDR1 and CDR2: DFQATT, SNEGSKA (reference sequence). The CDR3 spells CSARAVTESTDTQYF. CDR3 bases: TGCAGTGCTAGAGCCGTTACGGAAAGCACAGATACGCAGTATTTT.

Many counts were recorded for this clonotype. The rearrangement links TRBV19 to TRBJ2-1, with 7 positions matching TRBD2. CDR1 and CDR2 from the germline V gene are LNHDA and SQIVND (reference sequence). V lost 7 bases and J lost 8; bases outside the gene matches: 11. This CDR3 comprises 14 residues. The CDR3 region is CASTPPGTKDEQFF. Here the CDR3 DNA reads TGTGCCAGTACCCCCCCCGGGACTAAGGATGAGCAGTTCTTC.

In this sample, this clonotype turned up a few times. The chain recombines TRBV14 with TRBJ2-1; D may be TRBD2 (5 bases). Germline V gene sequence: CDR1 SGHDN, CDR2 FVKESK. The V and J ends lost 4 bases and 0 bases respectively, with 10 bases between them. The CDR3 length is 15 residues. CDR3: CASSPSGLSYNEQFF. Written as DNA, the CDR3 is TGTGCCAGCAGCCCGAGCGGACTCTCCTACAATGAGCAGTTCTTC.

The sample holds a few counts of this clonotype. V usage is TRBV6-4 and J usage is TRBJ1-5; TRBD1 matches 10 bases. Germline V gene sequence: CDR1 MRHNA, CDR2 SNTAGT. Trimming took 2 bases from V and 9 from J; bases not matched to a gene: 10. The CDR3 totals 16 residues. The DNA of the CDR3 is TGTGCCAGCAGTGACCCGACGGGACAGGGGATCATGCCCCAGCATTTT. Its translation: CASSDPTGQGIMPQHF.

This clonotype was counted at least ten times. The chain joins TRBV7-2 to TRBJ2-1; the match to TRBD2 covers 7 bases. Germline assignment: CDR1 SGHTA and CDR2 FQGNSA. V lost 11 bases, J lost 4 bases, and 11 bases stayed unmatched. The CDR3 runs to 14 residues. The CDR3 sequence is CAAGRGNNYNEQFF. The CDR3 region has the DNA TGTGCCGCGGGGAGGGGCAACAATTACAATGAGCAGTTCTTC.

This clonotype was observed at least ten times. This chain connects TRBV7-2 to TRBJ2-1; possibly TRBD2 for D (6 bases). The CDR3 spans 14 residues. V lost 7 bases, J lost 9 bases, and 19 bases lay in between. Germline V gene sequence: CDR1 SGHTA, CDR2 FQGNSA. The CDR3 DNA follows: TGTGCCAGCACGACCCCAGGGACTTCTATTGAGCAGTTCTTC. It translates to CASTTPGTSIEQFF.

This clonotype was counted a few times. The chain links TRBV6-2 or TRBV6-3 to TRBJ2-3, with TRBD2 as a possible D gene (6 bases). Germline CDR1 is MNHEY and CDR2 is SVGEGT. The V gene lost 6 bases and the J gene lost 2 bases, with 9 bases spanning the gap. The length of the CDR3 is 13 residues. The chain's CDR3 is CASRPDYTDTQYF. The CDR3 bases are TGTGCCAGCAGACCGGACTACACAGATACGCAGTATTTT.

This clonotype appeared a few times. The rearrangement links TRBV12-3 or TRBV12-4 to TRBJ2-5; D might be TRBD2 (6 bases). The CDR3 length is 14 residues. V shed 0 bases and J shed 4 bases, with 9 bases lying between them. The CDR3 bases are TGTGCCAGCAGTTTAGCGCGGGACTTAGAGACCCAGTACTTC. It specifies CASSLARDLETQYF.

This clonotype was seen only a few times. The chain joins TRBV29-1 to TRBJ2-3; tentative D call: TRBD1 (6 bases). Germline-derived CDR1 and CDR2 are SQVTM and ANQGSEA. Trimming stripped 3 bases from V and 4 bases from J, with 11 bases between. This CDR3 is built from 13 residues. The CDR3: CSVDRGQADTQYF. Here the CDR3 DNA reads TGCAGCGTTGACAGGGGTCAGGCAGATACGCAGTATTTT.

The chain is built from TRBV20-1 and TRBJ2-7; 12 bases agree with TRBD2. This CDR3 region has 15 residues. The J segment lost 6 bases and the V segment lost 6 bases, leaving 12 bases of the junction unmatched. From germline, CDR1 is DFQATT and CDR2 SNEGSKA (reference sequence). The CDR3 DNA reads as TGCAGTGCGCAAACTAGCGGGAGGAAATCGGGCGAGCAGTACTTC. Protein sequence: CSAQTSGRKSGEQYF.

This clonotype was picked up a small number of times. The chain links TRBV2 to TRBJ2-1; TRBD2 matches 11 bases. V lost 8 bases and J lost 3; bases outside the gene matches: 6. The germline V gene has CDR1 SNHLY and CDR2 FYNNEI. This CDR3 is built from 15 residues. CDR3 sequence: CASVELAGGYNEQFF. The CDR3 DNA is TGTGCCAGCGTGGAGCTAGCGGGAGGCTACAATGAGCAGTTCTTC.

V usage is TRBV20-1 and J usage is TRBJ2-3; 7 nucleotides agree with TRBD1. This CDR3 has 15 residues. Germline loops: CDR1 DFQATT, CDR2 SNEGSKA (reference sequence). V lost 6 bases, J lost 1 base, and 10 bases stayed unmatched. The CDR3 region is CSAGDSSTGTDTQYF. Written as DNA, the CDR3 is TGCAGTGCCGGGGACAGTAGCACTGGCACAGATACGCAGTATTTT.

The gene calls are TRBV20-1 and TRBJ2-1, with 11 nucleotides matching TRBD1. Germline V gives CDR1 DFQATT, CDR2 SNEGSKA (reference sequence). The V gene end was trimmed by 6 bases and the J gene end by 6 bases; junction bases not matched to a gene: 10. This CDR3 region has 15 residues. In DNA, the CDR3 is TGCAGTGCACCCCTTCCGGGACAGGGGGTCAATGAGCAGTTCTTC. Translated: CSAPLPGQGVNEQFF.